This T cell receptor (beta chain) was identified in a study of blood T cell repertoires in COVID-19. Study in general: Whether acute or convalescent, the COVID-19 samples came from the United States, Italy and Spain. T cells, B-cell-depleted T cells, or PBMCs provided the cDNA or gDNA that served as material.

In the study's own analysis: Estimation of nucleated cell counts relied on the amplification of reference gene primers. Measured with immunoSEQ multiplex PCR; TCRdb has only the in-frame clones, and not every one. The V and J calls and clone size come from that table; D and trimming were worked out from the DNA. The sample gives 30,000 to 45,000 clones, roughly 87% of which show up once; 7.2% is in the top ten. The length of the CDR3 is 11 residues. The germline CDR1 and CDR2 sequences are SGHTA and FQGNSA. Trimming took 5 bases from V and 9 from J, leaving 8 bases between them. The sample comprised peripheral blood. The clonotype originates from a human donor in a cohort sampled during active COVID-19. This rearrangement joins TRBV7-2 to TRBJ2-1, with D maybe TRBD2 (5 bases). The CDR3 sequence is CASSASGEQFF. The CDR3 bases are TGTGCCAGCAGCGCCAGCGGTGAGCAGTTCTTC.